The 26 T cell receptor beta chains given below trace back to one sample, sequenced in a study of T cell responses to AZD1222 COVID-19 vaccine. Sequencing used immunoSEQ multiplex PCR; TCRdb keeps in-frame clones, though not all of them. The data show about 110,000 clones, roughly 90% seen once. This specimen consisted of peripheral blood, obtained on day 0 of AZD1222 vaccination. These receptors were collected from an adult in good health.

This clone was counted between two and nine times. This specimen includes other DNA sequences encoding the same CDR3. This rearrangement joins TRBV19 to TRBJ1-1, with D unresolved. From germline, CDR1 is LNHDA and CDR2 SQIVND (reference sequence). This CDR3 region has 11 residues. Trimming pared 2 bases from V and 7 bases from J, leaving 5 bases between. This CDR3 is CASSIQSEAFF. CDR3 nucleotide sequence: TGTGCCAGTAGTATACAGAGTGAAGCTTTCTTT.

This chain joins TRBV6-2 or TRBV6-3 and TRBJ2-7; D ambiguous. The germline gives CDR1 MNHEY, CDR2 SVGEGT. The CDR3 consists of 12 residues. The ends were cut back, 5 bases at V and 2 bases at J, with 7 bases in the middle. This CDR3 is CASSRPTYEQYF. In DNA, the CDR3 is TGTGCCAGCAGTAGGCCTACCTACGAGCAGTACTTC.

This chain uses TRBV3-1 (or the pseudogene TRBV3-2) with TRBJ1-4, with D hard to call. Germline loops: CDR1 LGHDT, CDR2 YNNKEL (reference sequence). This CDR3 has 13 amino acids. V gave up 7 bases and J gave up 10 bases, with 16 bases separating them. The CDR3 is CASTGLGKRKLFF. The CDR3 nucleotides are TGTGCCAGCACCGGCCTGGGTAAGCGAAAACTGTTTTTT.

This rearrangement joins TRBV6-2 or TRBV6-3 to TRBJ1-2; D call uncertain. The germline CDR1 and CDR2 sequences are MNHEY and SVGEGT. Trimming shortened V by 0 bases and J by 4 bases, and 15 bases separated the two germline ends. This CDR3 has 16 residues. CDR3 sequence (DNA): TGTGCCAGCAGTTACTCTCAGATTCAAAGACCCTATGGCTACACCTTC. Translated, it gives CASSYSQIQRPYGYTF.

The chain links TRBV27 to TRBJ2-7; 8 bases align to TRBD2. Trimming removed 6 bases from V and 3 bases from J; junction bases left unmatched: 10. The CDR3 covers 15 residues. Germline values: CDR1 MNHEY, CDR2 SMNVEV (reference sequence). For the CDR3, the DNA is TGTGCCAGCAGCCTTAGCGGGGCAGGGAGCTACGAGCAGTACTTC. Translating it yields CASSLSGAGSYEQYF.

This chain uses TRBV11-1 with TRBJ2-5; 8 nucleotides match TRBD1. The better agreement between TRBJ2-7 and the DNA end casts doubt on the J call. The germline V gene encodes CDR1 SGHAT and CDR2 FQDESV (reference sequence). The CDR3 totals 14 residues. In DNA, the CDR3 is TGTGCCAGCAGCTTCTCGACAGGGGCCTACGAGCAGTACTTC. Amino acids: CASSFSTGAYEQYF.

The chain couples TRBV7-3 to TRBJ1-2, with 8 bases matching TRBD1. Unmatched junction bases numbered 4, after V lost 3 bases and J lost 4 bases. This CDR3 comprises 14 residues. Germline V gene data show CDR1 as SGHTA and CDR2 as FQGTGA. CDR3 region: CASSLTGEGYGYTF. The DNA for the CDR3 is TGTGCCAGCAGCTTGACAGGGGAGGGCTATGGCTACACCTTC.

V is TRBV15 and J is TRBJ1-1; D gene unclear. The CDR3 sequence is 14 residues long. Trimming took 0 bases from V and 5 from J, leaving 10 bases between them. The germline gives CDR1 LNHNV, CDR2 YYDKDF (reference sequence). CDR3 DNA: TGTGCCACCAGCAGAGATCTTAGAGTTACTGAAGCTTTCTTT. It is translated as CATSRDLRVTEAFF.

The chain joins TRBV6-5 to TRBJ1-6; D ambiguous. Germline V CDR1 and CDR2: MNHEY, SVGAGI. The CDR3 has 16 residues. The V gene lost 4 bases and the J gene lost 10 bases, with 20 bases spanning the gap. In DNA form, the CDR3 reads TGTGCCAGCAGTTCCCAACCTCTAAGTCTTGGGTCACCCCTCCACTTT. This encodes CASSSQPLSLGSPLHF.

V gene TRBV19 combines with J gene TRBJ2-5, with 7 nucleotides matching TRBD1. CDR1 and CDR2 (germline): LNHDA, SQIVND (reference sequence). The CDR3 runs 14 residues. With V trimmed by 3 bases and J by 4 bases, 5 bases remained unmatched. The CDR3 sequence is CASSMLAGGETQYF. CDR3 DNA: TGTGCCAGTAGTATGCTGGCAGGGGGAGAGACCCAGTACTTC.

The CDR3 DNA sequence: TGTGCCAGCAGGGCTATGCGGTTGGATTCACCCCTCCACTTT. Translation: CASRAMRLDSPLHF. The chain combines TRBV2 with TRBJ1-6; unclear D gene. The CDR3 totals 14 residues. V lost 6 bases and J lost 8, with 14 bases in between. Germline-derived CDR1 and CDR2 are SNHLY and FYNNEI.

The chain is built from TRBV5-1 and TRBJ2-3, with 7 bases that match TRBD2. CDR1 is SGHRS and CDR2 is YFSETQ in the germline V gene. V shed 1 base, J shed 0 bases, and the junction held 5 bases outside the gene matches. The CDR3 is 16 residues long. CDR3 sequence reads: CASSLSTSASTDTQYF. Here the CDR3 DNA reads TGCGCCAGCAGCTTGTCCACTAGCGCGAGCACAGATACGCAGTATTTT.

V is TRBV7-2 and J is TRBJ2-5; 8 bases align to TRBD1. Looked up from germline, CDR1 is SGHTA and CDR2 is FQGNSA. This CDR3 has 16 amino acids. The V and J ends lost 4 bases and 4 bases, in that order; junction bases with no gene match: 11. This CDR3 is CASSSRTGKGLETQYF. For the CDR3, the DNA is TGTGCCAGCAGCTCACGGACAGGGAAAGGCTTAGAGACCCAGTACTTC.

This chain joins TRBV12-5 and TRBJ1-4; 7 bases are a match to TRBD1. Germline trimming cut 6 bases from V and 2 bases from J; bases unmatched to any gene: 15. Looked up from germline, CDR1 is LGHNT and CDR2 is FRNRAP. The CDR3 sequence is 18 residues long. The CDR3 is CASGFTGAQGSTNEKLFF. The CDR3 nucleotides are TGTGCTAGTGGCTTTACAGGGGCGCAGGGTAGCACTAATGAAAAACTGTTTTTT.

The rearrangement uses TRBV24-1 and TRBJ2-3, with 11 positions matching TRBD2. This CDR3 region has 16 residues. Germline V gene data show CDR1 as KGHDR and CDR2 as SFDVKD. With 4 bases clipped from V and 3 bases from J, the junction kept 5 bases outside the gene matches. In DNA, the CDR3 is TGTGCCACCAGTGAGGCTAGCGGGAGGAGAACAGATACGCAGTATTTT. This sequence encodes CATSEASGRRTDTQYF.

The chain employs TRBV6-1 and TRBJ1-2; possibly TRBD1 for D (5 bases). The V gene lost 7 bases and the J gene lost 0 bases, with 15 bases spanning the gap. The CDR3 has 15 residues. Germline-derived CDR1 and CDR2 are MNHNS and SASEGT. CDR3 nucleotide sequence: TGTGCCAGCACTAATCCTCAGGGAGCTAACTATGGCTACACCTTC. It yields the protein CASTNPQGANYGYTF.

This clone appeared a few times. V usage is TRBV6-1 and J usage is TRBJ1-2; no firm D call. Germline CDR1 and CDR2: MNHNS and SASEGT. The V gene lost 1 base and the J gene lost 2 bases, with 14 bases spanning the gap. CDR3 size: 16 residues. The CDR3, as DNA: TGTGCCAGCAGTGAAGAGGAGGGTAGTTTAAACTATGGCTACACCTTC. It codes for CASSEEEGSLNYGYTF.

The CDR3 protein is CASSLAQGILDTIYF. CDR3 coding DNA: TGTGCCAGCAGCTTAGCCCAGGGTATCCTGGACACCATATATTTT. This chain joins TRBV7-9 and TRBJ1-3, with a weak D call TRBD1 (5 bases). The CDR3 contains 15 residues. V shed 0 bases and J shed 8 bases, with 14 bases lying between them. The germline CDR1 and CDR2 sequences are SEHNR and FQNEAQ (reference sequence).

CDR3 DNA: TGTGCCACCAGCAGAGATCCCCCCGCGGGGAGAGGTAATGAGCAGTTCTTC. Protein: CATSRDPPAGRGNEQFF. The chain combines TRBV15 with TRBJ2-1, with D perhaps matching TRBD2 (6 bases). CDR3 length: 17 amino acids. CDR1 LNHNV and CDR2 YYDKDF come from the germline V gene (reference sequence). Trimming took off 0 bases at V and 7 bases at J, with 19 bases between the two ends. Variable domain in full (rest from reference TRBV15 and TRBJ2-1): DAMVIQNPRYQVTQFGKPVTLSCSQTLNHNVMYWYQQKSSQAPKLLFHYYDKDFNNEADTPDNFQSRRPNTSFCFLDIRSPGLGDTAMYLCATSRDPPAGRGNEQFFGPGTRLTVL.

The chain couples TRBV7-8 to TRBJ2-1, with TRBD2 matching 14 bases. Germline CDR1 and CDR2: SGHVS and FQNEAQ. The V segment lost 4 bases and the J segment 0 bases; nucleotides outside the gene matches: 5. This CDR3 region has 18 residues. CDR3 nucleotides: TGTGCCAGCAGCTGGGGACTAGCGGGAGTCGTCTCCTACAATGAGCAGTTCTTC. Its protein is CASSWGLAGVVSYNEQFF.

This clone was detected a few times. This chain joins TRBV6-5 and TRBJ1-2, with a tentative D call TRBD1 (5 bases). Germline V gene data show CDR1 as MNHEY and CDR2 as SVGAGI. This CDR3 has 15 residues. V was shortened by 7 bases and J by 8 bases, with 23 bases between the two germline ends. The CDR3 loop is CASNLHRTERLGYTF. As DNA, the CDR3 is TGTGCCAGCAATTTACACAGGACCGAAAGGTTGGGCTACACCTTC.

The chain combines TRBV13 with TRBJ2-1; 11 bases map to TRBD2. This CDR3 is 14 amino acids long. Losses at the gene ends were 4 bases for V and 8 bases for J; bases not matched to a gene: 4. Per germline, CDR1 PRHDT and CDR2 FYEKMQ (reference sequence). CDR3 bases: TGTGCCAGCAGCTCTCGACTAGCGGGGTATGAGCAGTTCTTC. This codes for CASSSRLAGYEQFF.

This clone was detected only a few times. The V and J genes are TRBV10-3 and TRBJ2-1, with 8 bases aligning to TRBD2. With 6 bases clipped from V and 4 bases from J, the junction kept 11 bases outside the gene matches. CDR1 is ENHRY and CDR2 is SYGVKD in the germline V gene. The CDR3 is 16 residues long. Here the CDR3 reads CAIRPLGSGGYNEQFF. CDR3 in DNA: TGTGCCATCAGACCCCTTGGGAGCGGGGGTTACAATGAGCAGTTCTTC.

The gene calls are TRBV9 and TRBJ1-1, with 7 bases that match TRBD1. Germline lookup yields CDR1 SGDLS and CDR2 YYNGEE. The CDR3 totals 14 residues. Unmatched junction bases numbered 4, after V lost 4 bases and J lost 1 base. The CDR3 DNA sequence: TGTGCCAGCAGCAGCAGGGGGACGAACACTGAAGCTTTCTTT. Translated, it gives CASSSRGTNTEAFF.

The rearrangement joins TRBV5-6 to TRBJ1-4; the D gene is possibly TRBD1 (5 bases). The germline CDR1 and CDR2 sequences are SGHDT and YYEEEE. V lost 1 base to trimming and J lost 11 bases, with 12 bases between them. This CDR3 spans 13 amino acids. The CDR3 region is CASSLRGLDKLFF. Here the CDR3 DNA reads TGTGCCAGCAGCTTGCGGGGCCTGGATAAACTGTTTTTT.

Comment on this clone: Other nucleotide sequences from this sample produce the same CDR3. This chain connects TRBV19 to TRBJ1-1; D is unresolved. Germline values: CDR1 LNHDA, CDR2 SQIVND (reference sequence). V gave up 3 bases and J gave up 0 bases, with 8 bases separating them. The CDR3 covers 14 residues. Here the CDR3 DNA reads TGTGCCAGTAGTATTGTCGGACTGAACACTGAAGCTTTCTTT. Its protein product is CASSIVGLNTEAFF.